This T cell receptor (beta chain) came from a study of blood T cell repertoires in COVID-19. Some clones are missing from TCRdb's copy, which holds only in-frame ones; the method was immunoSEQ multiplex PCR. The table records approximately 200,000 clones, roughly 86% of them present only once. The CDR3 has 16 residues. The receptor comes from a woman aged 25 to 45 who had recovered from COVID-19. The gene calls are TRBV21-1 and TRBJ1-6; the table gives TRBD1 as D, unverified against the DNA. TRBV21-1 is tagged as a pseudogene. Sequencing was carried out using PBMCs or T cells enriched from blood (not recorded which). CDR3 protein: CASSKEGPFIGSPLHF. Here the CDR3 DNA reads TGTGCCAGCAGCAAAGAGGGGCCTTTTATTGGTTCACCCCTCCACTTT.